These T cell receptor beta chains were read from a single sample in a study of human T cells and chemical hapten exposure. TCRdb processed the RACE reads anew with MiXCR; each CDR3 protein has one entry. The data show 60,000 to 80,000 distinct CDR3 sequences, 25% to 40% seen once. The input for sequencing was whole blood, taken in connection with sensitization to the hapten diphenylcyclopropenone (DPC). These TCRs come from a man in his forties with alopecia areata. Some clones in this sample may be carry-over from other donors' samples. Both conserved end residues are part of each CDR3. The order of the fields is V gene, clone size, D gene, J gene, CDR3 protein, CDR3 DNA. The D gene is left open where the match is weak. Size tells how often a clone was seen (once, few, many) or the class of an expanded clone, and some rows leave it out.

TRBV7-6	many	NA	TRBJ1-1	CASSLGQGEAFF	TGTGCCAGCAGCTTAGGCCAGGGTGAAGCTTTCTTT
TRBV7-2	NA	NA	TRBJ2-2	CASSLKRVTGELFF	TGTGCCAGCAGCTTGAAGCGGGTCACCGGGGAGCTGTTTTTT
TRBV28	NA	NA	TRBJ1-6	CAARGDAYSPLHF	TGTGCCGCCCGCGGGGATGCGTACTCACCCCTCCACTTT
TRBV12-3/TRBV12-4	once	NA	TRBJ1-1	CASSLGAGRGVTEAFF	TGTGCCAGCAGTTTAGGCGCAGGACGAGGGGTCACTGAAGCTTTCTTT
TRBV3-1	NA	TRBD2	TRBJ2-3	CASSRPGLGTDTQYF	TGTGCCAGCAGCCGACCGGGACTAGGGACAGATACGCAGTATTTT
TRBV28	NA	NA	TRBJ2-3	CASSLPVGSSTHGGNAQYF	TGTGCCAGCAGTTTACCCGTGGGGAGTTCGACACACGGCGGGAATGCGCAGTATTTT
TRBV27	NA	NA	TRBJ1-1	CASQGGTEAFF	TGTGCCAGTCAAGGGGGCACTGAAGCTTTCTTT
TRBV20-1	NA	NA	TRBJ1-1	CSAGLSGNTEAFF	TGCAGTGCTGGCTTATCGGGAAACACTGAAGCTTTCTTT
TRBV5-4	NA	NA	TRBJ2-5	CASSTGTLQETQYF	TGTGCCAGCAGCACCGGGACTCTTCAAGAGACCCAGTACTTC
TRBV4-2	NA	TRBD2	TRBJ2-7	CASSQTSGSSYEQYF	TGTGCCAGCAGTCAGACTAGCGGGAGCTCCTACGAGCAGTACTTC
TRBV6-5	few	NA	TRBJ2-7	CASSNSPRHEQYF	TGTGCCAGCAGTAATTCCCCGAGACACGAGCAGTACTTC
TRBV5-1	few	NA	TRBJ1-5	CASSLVGGEEPQHF	TGCGCCAGCAGCTTGGTGGGGGGGGAGGAGCCCCAGCATTTT
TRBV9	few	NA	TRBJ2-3	CASSVDTQYF	TGTGCCAGCAGTGTAGATACGCAGTATTTT
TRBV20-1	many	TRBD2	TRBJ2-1	CSAMTSGLGNEQFF	TGCAGTGCTATGACTAGCGGATTGGGGAATGAGCAGTTCTTC
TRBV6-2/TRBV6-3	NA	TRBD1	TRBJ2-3	CASSWDSSSTDTQYF	TGTGCCAGCAGTTGGGACAGTTCTAGCACAGATACGCAGTATTTT
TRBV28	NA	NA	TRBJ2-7	CASRLTGYEQYF	TGTGCCAGCAGGCTGACTGGCTACGAGCAGTACTTC
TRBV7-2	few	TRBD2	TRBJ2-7	CASSPATSVYYEQYF	TGTGCCAGCAGCCCAGCGACTAGCGTATACTACGAGCAGTACTTC
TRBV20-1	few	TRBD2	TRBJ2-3	CSAIMASGSTDTQYF	TGCAGTGCTATTATGGCTAGCGGGAGCACAGATACGCAGTATTTT
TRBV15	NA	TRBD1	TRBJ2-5	CATSQGQEMSQETQYF	TGTGCCACCAGTCAAGGACAGGAGATGTCCCAAGAGACCCAGTACTTC
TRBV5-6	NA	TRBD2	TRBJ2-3	CASSSHSSGATLSTDTQYF	TGTGCCAGCAGCTCCCACAGTAGCGGGGCGACCCTTAGCACAGATACGCAGTATTTT
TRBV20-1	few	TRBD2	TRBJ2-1	CSARDPLAGNNEQFF	TGCAGTGCTAGAGATCCCCTAGCGGGAAACAATGAGCAGTTCTTC
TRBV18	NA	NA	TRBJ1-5	CASSPSRGGLQPQHF	TGTGCCAGCTCACCTTCGAGGGGGGGTCTCCAGCCCCAGCATTTT
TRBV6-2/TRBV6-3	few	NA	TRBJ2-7	CASSYSGSSYEQYF	TGTGCCAGCAGTTACTCCGGCAGCTCCTACGAGCAGTACTTC
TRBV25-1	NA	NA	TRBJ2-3	CASRQDGLVTDTQYF	TGTGCCAGCAGGCAGGACGGGCTAGTCACAGATACGCAGTATTTT
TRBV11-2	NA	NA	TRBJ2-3	CASSLVGQTTQYF	TGTGCCAGCAGCTTAGTAGGACAGACTACGCAGTATTTT
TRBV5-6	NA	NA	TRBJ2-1	CASSLRPPLALYNEQFF	TGTGCCAGCAGCTTGCGACCCCCTCTGGCACTATACAATGAGCAGTTCTTC
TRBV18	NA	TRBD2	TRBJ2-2	CASSPRAGDGTGELFF	TGTGCCAGCTCACCACGAGCGGGAGACGGTACCGGGGAGCTGTTTTTT
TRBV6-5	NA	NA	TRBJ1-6	CASSYSNRANSPLHF	TGTGCCAGCAGTTACTCGAACAGGGCTAATTCACCCCTCCACTTT
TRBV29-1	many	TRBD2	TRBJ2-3	CSVEGTSGRADTQYF	TGCAGCGTTGAAGGGACTAGCGGGAGGGCAGATACGCAGTATTTT
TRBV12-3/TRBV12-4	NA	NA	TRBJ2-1	CASSPQIGGVSKSLNEQFF	TGTGCCAGCAGTCCCCAGATAGGGGGGGTGTCCAAGAGCTTAAATGAGCAGTTCTTC
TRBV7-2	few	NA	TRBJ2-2	CASSLLRQDTGELFF	TGTGCCAGCAGCTTATTACGACAGGACACCGGGGAGCTGTTTTTT
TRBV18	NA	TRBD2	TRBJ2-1	CASSSSGAYNEQFF	TGTGCCAGCTCATCTAGCGGTGCCTACAATGAGCAGTTCTTC
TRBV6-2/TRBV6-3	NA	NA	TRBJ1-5	CASSYTVQPQHF	TGTGCCAGCAGTTACACGGTCCAGCCCCAGCATTTT
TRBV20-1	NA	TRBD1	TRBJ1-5	CSAPQGSQGAQHF	TGCAGTGCTCCCCAGGGCTCCCAGGGGGCCCAGCATTTT
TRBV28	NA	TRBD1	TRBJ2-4	CASSPYRGLAKNIQYF	TGTGCCAGCAGTCCTTACAGGGGTCTAGCCAAAAACATTCAGTACTTC
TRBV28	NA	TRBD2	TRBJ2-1	CASTLTRRLLAGNNEQFF	TGTGCCAGCACCCTCACAAGAAGGCTACTAGCGGGGAACAATGAGCAGTTCTTC
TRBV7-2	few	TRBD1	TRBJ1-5	CASSLTGTVSNQPQHF	TGTGCCAGCAGTTTAACTGGGACAGTTAGCAATCAGCCCCAGCATTTT
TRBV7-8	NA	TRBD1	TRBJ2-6	CASSSGQAGANVLTF	TGTGCCAGCAGCTCCGGACAGGCTGGGGCCAACGTCCTGACTTTC
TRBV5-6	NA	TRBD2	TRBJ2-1	CASSHIRLADSYNEQFF	TGTGCCAGCAGCCATATAAGACTAGCAGACTCCTACAATGAGCAGTTCTTC
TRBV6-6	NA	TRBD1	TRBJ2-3	CASSQTGDTQYF	TGTGCCAGCAGCCAGACAGGGGACACGCAGTATTTT
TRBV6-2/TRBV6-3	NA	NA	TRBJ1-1	CASRVSMNTEAFF	TGTGCCAGCAGGGTTTCAATGAACACTGAAGCTTTCTTT
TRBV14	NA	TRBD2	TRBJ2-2	CASSQVGMLAGTPDTGELFF	TGTGCCAGCAGCCAAGTTGGGATGTTAGCGGGAACCCCTGACACCGGGGAGCTGTTTTTT
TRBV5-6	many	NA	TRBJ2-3	CASSFGTDTQYF	TGTGCCAGCAGTTTTGGCACAGATACGCAGTATTTT
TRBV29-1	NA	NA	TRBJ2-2	CSVGGVGTGELFF	TGCAGCGTTGGAGGGGTTGGCACCGGGGAGCTGTTTTTT
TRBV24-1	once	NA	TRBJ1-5	CATSDWNSNQPQHF	TGTGCCACCAGTGACTGGAATAGCAATCAGCCCCAGCATTTT
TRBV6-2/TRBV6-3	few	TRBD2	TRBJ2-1	CASSLGLAHYNEQFF	TGTGCCAGCAGTTTGGGACTAGCGCATTACAATGAGCAGTTCTTC
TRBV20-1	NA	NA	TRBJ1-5	CSANRQVNGPGQPQHF	TGCAGTGCTAATAGGCAGGTCAACGGCCCGGGTCAGCCCCAGCATTTT
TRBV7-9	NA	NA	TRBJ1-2	CASSNTGPLSYTF	TGTGCCAGCAGCAATACCGGGCCCCTGAGCTACACCTTC
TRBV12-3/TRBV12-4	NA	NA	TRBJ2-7	CASSLDPGTNYEQYF	TGTGCCAGCAGTTTAGACCCCGGGACCAACTACGAGCAGTACTTC
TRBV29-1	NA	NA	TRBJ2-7	CSVDSGLGVQYF	TGCAGCGTTGATTCAGGTTTGGGGGTGCAGTACTTC
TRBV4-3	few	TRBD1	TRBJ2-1	CASSQGTGTGGYEQFF	TGCGCCAGCAGCCAGGGGACGGGGACAGGGGGTTATGAGCAGTTCTTC
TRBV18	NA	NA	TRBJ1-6	CASSPFPPGSNSPLHF	TGTGCCAGCTCACCATTTCCCCCGGGGTCCAATTCACCCCTCCACTTT
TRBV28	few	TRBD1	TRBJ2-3	CASRPTGDTDTQYF	TGTGCCAGCAGGCCTACAGGGGACACAGATACGCAGTATTTT